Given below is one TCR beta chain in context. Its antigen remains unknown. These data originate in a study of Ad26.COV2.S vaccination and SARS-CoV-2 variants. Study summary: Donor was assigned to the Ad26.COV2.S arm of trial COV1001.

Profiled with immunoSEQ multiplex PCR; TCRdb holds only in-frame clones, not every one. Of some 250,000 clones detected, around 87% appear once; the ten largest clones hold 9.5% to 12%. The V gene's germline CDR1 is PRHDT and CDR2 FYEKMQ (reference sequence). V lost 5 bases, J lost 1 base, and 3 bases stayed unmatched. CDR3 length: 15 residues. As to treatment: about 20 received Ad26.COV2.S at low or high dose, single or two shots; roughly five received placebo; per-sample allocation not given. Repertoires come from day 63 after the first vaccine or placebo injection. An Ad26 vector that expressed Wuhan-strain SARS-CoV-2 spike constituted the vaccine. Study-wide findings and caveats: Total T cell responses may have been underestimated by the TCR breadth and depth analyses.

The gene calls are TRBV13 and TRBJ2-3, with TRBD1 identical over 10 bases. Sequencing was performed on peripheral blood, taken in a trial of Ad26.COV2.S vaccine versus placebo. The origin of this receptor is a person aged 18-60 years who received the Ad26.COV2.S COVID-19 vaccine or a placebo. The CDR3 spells CASSVGTGGTDTQYF. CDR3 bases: TGTGCCAGCAGCGTCGGGACAGGGGGCACAGATACGCAGTATTTT.